This T cell receptor beta chain is from a study of blood T cell repertoires in COVID-19. Study context: Acute and convalescent COVID-19 samples came from the United States, Italy and Spain. T cells, B-cell-depleted T cells, or PBMCs provided the cDNA or gDNA that served as material.

Participants, roughly 18 to 100 years old, spanned under 30 US areas. Participants had their cohort set by participant-reported clinical history. Method: immunoSEQ multiplex PCR; TCRdb's copy keeps in-frame clones and lacks some. The sample carries some 460,000 clones, approximately 90% recorded once. This receptor was taken from a woman under 30 with acute COVID-19. The sample was PBMCs or T cells enriched from blood (not recorded which).

The CDR3 region has the DNA TGTGCCAGTAGTTCCCGGGACAGGCTTCTAGCGGGAGCCTACAATGAGCAGTTCTTC. It yields the protein CASSSRDRLLAGAYNEQFF. The chain uses TRBV19 and TRBJ2-1; 10 nucleotides agree with TRBD2. The germline V gene has CDR1 LNHDA and CDR2 SQIVND (reference sequence). The CDR3 totals 19 residues. The ends lost 5 bases at V and 2 bases at J; junction bases unmatched: 15.